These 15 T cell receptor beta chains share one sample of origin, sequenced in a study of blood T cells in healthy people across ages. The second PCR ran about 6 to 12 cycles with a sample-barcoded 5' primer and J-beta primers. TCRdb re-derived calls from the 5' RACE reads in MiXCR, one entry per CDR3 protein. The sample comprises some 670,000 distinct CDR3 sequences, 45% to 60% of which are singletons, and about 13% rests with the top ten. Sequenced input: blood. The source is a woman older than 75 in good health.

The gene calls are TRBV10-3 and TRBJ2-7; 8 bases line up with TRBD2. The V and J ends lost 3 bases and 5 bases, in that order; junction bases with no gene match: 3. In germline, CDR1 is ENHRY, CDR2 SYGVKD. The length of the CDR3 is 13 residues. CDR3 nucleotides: TGTGCCATCAGTGATCCGGGGGGGCACGAGCAGTACTTC. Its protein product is CAISDPGGHEQYF.

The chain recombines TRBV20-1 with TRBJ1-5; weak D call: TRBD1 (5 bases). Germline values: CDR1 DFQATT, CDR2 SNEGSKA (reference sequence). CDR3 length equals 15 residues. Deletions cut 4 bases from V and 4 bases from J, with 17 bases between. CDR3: CSAIPQTATNQPQHF. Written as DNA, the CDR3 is TGCAGTGCTATACCCCAGACAGCTACTAATCAGCCCCAGCATTTT.

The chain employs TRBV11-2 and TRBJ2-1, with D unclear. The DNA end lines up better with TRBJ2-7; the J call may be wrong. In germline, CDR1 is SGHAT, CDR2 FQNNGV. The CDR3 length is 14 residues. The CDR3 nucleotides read TGTGCCAGCAGCTTTGACCCCACCTACAATGAGCAGTACTTC. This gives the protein CASSFDPTYNEQYF.

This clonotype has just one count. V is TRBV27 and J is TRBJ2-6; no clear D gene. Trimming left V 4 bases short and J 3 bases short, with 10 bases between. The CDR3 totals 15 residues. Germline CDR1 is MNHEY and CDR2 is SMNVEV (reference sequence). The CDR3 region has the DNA TGTGCCAGCAGTTCCCCCCAAGTTGGGGCCAACGTCCTGACTTTC. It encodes CASSSPQVGANVLTF.

Written as DNA, the CDR3 is TGCGCCAGCAGCTTGGTTGGGGAGAATCAGCCCCAGCATTTT. Translated: CASSLVGENQPQHF. The rearrangement links TRBV5-1 to TRBJ1-5; D remains ambiguous. The CDR3 length is 14 residues. V lost 0 bases to trimming and J lost 4 bases, with 8 bases between them. The germline gives CDR1 SGHRS, CDR2 YFSETQ.

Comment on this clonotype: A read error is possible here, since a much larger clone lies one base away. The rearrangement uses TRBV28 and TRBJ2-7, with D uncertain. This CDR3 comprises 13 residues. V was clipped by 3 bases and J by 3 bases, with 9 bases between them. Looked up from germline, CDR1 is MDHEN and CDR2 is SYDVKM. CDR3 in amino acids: CASSFPQSYEQYF. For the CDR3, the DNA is TGTGCCAGCAGTTTCCCGCAGAGCTACGAGCAGTACTTC.

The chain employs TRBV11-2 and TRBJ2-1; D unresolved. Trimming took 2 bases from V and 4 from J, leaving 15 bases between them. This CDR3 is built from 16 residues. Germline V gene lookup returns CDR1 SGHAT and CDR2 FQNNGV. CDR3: CASSLFADTRYNEQFF. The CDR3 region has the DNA TGTGCCAGCAGCTTATTCGCCGACACACGTTACAATGAGCAGTTCTTC. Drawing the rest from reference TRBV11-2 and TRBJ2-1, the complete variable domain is EAGVAQSPRYKIIEKRQSVAFWCNPISGHATLYWYQQILGQGPKLLIQFQNNGVVDDSQLPKDRFSAERLKGVDSTLKIQPAKLEDSAVYLCASSLFADTRYNEQFFGPGTRLTVL.

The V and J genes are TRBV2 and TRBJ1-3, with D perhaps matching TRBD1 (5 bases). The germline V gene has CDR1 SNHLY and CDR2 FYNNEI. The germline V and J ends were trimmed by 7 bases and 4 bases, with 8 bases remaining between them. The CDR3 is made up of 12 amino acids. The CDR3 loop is CASNGDGNTIYF. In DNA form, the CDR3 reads TGTGCCAGCAACGGGGACGGAAACACCATATATTTT.

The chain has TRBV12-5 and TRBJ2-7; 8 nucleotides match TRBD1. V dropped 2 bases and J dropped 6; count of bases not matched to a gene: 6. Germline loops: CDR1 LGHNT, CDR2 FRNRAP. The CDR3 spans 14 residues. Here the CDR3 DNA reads TGTGCTAGTGGTTTGTCAGGGGGCCAAAGCGAGCAGTACTTC. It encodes CASGLSGGQSEQYF.

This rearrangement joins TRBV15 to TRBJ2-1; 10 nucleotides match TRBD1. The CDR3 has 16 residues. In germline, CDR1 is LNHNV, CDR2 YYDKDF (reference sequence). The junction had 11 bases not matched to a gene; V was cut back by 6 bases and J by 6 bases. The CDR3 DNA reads TGTGCCACCAGAGAGACAGGGGGCGAGAGTGGCAATGAGCAGTTCTTC. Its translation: CATRETGGESGNEQFF.

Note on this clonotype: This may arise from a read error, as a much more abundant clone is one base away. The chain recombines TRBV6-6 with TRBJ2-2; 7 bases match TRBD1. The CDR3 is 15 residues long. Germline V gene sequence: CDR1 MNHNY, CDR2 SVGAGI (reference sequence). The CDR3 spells CVSSRPGTDTGELFF. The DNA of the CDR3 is TGTGTCAGCAGCCGACCAGGGACAGACACCGGGGAGCTGTTTTTT.

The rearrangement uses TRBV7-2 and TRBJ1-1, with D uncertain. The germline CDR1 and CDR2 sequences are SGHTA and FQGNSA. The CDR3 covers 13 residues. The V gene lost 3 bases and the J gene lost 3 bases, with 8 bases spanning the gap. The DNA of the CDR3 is TGTGCCAGCAGCTTCGCAGTTCACACTGAAGCTTTCTTT. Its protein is CASSFAVHTEAFF.

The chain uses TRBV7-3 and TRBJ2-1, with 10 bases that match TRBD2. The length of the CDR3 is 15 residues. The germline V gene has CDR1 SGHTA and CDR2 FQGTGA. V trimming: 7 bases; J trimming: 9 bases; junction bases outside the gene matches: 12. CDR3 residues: CASTDSGRPLGEQFF. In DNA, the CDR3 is TGTGCCAGCACCGATAGCGGGAGGCCCCTAGGTGAGCAGTTCTTC.

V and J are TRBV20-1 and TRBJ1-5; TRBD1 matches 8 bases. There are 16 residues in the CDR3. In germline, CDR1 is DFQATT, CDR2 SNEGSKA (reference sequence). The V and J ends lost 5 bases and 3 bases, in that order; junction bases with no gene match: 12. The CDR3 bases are TGCAGTGCTTACACGCAAGACAGGGGAGACAATCAGCCCCAGCATTTT. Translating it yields CSAYTQDRGDNQPQHF.

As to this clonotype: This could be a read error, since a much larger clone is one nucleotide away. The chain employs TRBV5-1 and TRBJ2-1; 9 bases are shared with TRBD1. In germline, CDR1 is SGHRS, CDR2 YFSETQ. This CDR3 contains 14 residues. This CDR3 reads CASSWGQGFNGQFF. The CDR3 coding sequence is TGCGCCAGCAGTTGGGGACAGGGTTTCAATGGGCAGTTCTTC.